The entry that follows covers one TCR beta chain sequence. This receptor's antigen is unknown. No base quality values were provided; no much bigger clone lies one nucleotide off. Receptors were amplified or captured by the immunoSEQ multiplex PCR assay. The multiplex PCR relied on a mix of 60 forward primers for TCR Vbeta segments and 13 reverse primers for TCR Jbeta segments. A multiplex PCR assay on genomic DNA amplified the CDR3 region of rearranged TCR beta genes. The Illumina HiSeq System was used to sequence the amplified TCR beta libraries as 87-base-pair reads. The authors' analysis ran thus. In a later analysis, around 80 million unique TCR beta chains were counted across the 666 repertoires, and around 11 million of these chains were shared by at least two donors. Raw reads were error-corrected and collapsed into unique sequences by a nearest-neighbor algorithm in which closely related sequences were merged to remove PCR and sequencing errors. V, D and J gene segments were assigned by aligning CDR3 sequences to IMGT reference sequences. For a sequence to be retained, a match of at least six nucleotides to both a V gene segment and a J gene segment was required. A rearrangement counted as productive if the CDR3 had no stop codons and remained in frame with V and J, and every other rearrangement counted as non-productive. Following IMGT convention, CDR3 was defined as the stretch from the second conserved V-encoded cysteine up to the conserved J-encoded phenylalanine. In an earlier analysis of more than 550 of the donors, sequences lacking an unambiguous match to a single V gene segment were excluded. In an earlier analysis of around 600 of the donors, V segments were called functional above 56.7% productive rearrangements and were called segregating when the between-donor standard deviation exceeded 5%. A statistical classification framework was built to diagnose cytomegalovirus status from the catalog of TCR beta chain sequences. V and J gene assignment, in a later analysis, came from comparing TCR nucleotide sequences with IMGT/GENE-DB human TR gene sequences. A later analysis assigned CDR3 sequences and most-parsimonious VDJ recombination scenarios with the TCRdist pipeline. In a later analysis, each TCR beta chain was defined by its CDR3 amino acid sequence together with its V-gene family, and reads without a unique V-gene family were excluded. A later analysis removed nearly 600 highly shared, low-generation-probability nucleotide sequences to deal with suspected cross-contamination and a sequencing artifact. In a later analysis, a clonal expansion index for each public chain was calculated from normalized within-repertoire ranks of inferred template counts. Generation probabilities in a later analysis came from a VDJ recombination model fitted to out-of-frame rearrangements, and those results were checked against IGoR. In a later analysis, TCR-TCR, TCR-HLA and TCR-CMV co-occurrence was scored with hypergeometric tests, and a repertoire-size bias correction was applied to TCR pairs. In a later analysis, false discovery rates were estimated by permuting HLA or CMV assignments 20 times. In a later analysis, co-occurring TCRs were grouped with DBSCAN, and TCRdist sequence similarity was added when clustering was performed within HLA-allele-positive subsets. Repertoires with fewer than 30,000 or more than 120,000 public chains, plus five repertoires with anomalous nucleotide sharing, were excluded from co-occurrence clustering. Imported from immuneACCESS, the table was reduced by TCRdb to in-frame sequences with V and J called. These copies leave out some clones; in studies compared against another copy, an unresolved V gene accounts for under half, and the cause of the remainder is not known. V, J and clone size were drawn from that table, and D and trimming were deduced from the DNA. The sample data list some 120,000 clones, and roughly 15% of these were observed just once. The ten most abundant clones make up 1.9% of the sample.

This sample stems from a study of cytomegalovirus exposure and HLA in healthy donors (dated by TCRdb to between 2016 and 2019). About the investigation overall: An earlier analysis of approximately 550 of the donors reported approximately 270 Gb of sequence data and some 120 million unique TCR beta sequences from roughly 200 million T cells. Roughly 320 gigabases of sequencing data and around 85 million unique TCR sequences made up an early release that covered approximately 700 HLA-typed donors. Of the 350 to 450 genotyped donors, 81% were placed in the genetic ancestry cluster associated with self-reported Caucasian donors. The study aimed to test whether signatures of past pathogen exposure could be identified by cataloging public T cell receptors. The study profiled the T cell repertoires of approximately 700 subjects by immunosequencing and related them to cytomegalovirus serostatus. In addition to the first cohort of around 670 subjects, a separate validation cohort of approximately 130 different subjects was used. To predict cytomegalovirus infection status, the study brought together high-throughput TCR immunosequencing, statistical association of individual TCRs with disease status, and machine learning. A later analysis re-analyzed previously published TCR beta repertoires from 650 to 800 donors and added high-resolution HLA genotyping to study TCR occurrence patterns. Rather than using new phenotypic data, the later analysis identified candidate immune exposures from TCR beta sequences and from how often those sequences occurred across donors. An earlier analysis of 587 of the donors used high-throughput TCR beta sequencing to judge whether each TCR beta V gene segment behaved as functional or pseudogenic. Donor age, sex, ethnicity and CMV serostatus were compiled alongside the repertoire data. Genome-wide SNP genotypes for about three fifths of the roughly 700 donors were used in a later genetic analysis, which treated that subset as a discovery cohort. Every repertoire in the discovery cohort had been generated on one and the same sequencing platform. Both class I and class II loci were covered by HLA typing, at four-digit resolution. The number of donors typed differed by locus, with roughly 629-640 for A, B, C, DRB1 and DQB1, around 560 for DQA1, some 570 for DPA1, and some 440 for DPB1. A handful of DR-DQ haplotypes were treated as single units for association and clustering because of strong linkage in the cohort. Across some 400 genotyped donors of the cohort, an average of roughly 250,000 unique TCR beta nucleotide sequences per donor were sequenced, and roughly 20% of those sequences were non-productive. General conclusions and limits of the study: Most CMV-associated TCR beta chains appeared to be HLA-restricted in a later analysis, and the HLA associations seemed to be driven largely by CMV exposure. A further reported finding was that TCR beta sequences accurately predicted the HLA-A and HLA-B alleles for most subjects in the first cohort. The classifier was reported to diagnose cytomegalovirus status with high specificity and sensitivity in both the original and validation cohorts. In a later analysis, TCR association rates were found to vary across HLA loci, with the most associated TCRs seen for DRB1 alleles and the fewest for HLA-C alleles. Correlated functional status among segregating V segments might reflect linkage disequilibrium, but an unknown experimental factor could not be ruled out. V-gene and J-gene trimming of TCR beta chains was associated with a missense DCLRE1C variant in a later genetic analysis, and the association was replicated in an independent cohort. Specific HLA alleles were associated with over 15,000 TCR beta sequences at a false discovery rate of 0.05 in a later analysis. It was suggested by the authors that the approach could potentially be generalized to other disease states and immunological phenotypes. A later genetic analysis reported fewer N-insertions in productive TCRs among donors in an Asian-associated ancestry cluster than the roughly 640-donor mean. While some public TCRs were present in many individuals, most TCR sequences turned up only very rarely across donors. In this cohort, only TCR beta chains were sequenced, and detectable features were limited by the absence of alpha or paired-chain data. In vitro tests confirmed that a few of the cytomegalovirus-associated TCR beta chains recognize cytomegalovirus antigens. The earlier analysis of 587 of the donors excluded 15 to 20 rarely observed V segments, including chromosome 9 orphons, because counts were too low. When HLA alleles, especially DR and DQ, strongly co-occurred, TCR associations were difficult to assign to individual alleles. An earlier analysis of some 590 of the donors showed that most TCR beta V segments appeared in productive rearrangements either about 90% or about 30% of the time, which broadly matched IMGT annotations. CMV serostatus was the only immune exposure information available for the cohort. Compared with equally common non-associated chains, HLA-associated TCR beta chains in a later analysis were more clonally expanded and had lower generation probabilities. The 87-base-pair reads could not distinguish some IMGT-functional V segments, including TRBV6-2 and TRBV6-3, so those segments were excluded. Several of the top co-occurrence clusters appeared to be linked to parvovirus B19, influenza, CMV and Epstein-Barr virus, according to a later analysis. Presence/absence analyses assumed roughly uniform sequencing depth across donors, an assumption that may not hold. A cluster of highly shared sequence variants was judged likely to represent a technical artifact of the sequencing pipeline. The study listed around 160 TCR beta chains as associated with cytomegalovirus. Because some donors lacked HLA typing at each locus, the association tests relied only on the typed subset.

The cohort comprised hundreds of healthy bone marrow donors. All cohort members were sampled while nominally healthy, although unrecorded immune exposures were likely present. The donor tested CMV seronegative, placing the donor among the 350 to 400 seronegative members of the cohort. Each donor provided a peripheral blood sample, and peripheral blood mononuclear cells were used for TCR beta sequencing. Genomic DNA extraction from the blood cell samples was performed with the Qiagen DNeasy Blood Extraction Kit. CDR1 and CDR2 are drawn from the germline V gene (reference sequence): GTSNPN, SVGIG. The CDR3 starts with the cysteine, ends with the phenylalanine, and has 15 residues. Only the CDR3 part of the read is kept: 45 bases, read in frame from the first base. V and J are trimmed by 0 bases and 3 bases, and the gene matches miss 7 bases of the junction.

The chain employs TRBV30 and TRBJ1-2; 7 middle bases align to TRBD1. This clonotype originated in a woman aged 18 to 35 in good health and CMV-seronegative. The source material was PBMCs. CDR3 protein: CAWSVLGQSDYGYTF. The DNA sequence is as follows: TGTGCCTGGAGTGTACTGGGACAGTCTGACTATGGCTACACCTTC.